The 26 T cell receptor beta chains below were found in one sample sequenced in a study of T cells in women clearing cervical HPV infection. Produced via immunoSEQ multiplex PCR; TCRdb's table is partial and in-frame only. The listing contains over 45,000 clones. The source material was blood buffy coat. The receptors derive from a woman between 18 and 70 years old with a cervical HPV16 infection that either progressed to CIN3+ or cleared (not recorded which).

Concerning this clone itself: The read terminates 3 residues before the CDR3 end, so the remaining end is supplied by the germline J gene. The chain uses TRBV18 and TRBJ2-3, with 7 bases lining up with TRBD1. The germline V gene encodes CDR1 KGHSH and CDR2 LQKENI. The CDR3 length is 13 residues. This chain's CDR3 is CASSTGQGETQYF. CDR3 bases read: TGTGCCAGCTCAACGGGGCAGGGGGAGACG.

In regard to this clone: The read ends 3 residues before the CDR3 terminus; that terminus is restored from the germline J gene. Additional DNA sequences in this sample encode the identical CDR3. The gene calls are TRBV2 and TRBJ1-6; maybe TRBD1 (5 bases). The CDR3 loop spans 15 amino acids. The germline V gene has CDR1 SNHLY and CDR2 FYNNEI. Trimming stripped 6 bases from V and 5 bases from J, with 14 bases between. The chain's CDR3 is CASSRGHSNNSPLHF. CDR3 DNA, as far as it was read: TGTGCCAGCAGCCGTGGACACTCAAATAATTCACCC.

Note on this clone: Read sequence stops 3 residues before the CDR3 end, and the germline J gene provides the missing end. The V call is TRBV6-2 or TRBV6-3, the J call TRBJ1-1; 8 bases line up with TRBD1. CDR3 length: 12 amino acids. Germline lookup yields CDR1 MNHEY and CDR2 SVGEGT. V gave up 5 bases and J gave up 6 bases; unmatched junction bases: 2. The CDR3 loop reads CASSPGQAEAFF. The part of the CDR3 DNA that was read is TGTGCCAGCAGTCCGGGACAGGCTGAA.

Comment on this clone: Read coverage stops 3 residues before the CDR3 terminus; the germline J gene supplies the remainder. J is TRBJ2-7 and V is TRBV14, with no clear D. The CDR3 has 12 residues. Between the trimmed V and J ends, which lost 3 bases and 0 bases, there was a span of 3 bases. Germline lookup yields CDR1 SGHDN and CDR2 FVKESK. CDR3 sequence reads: CASSHSSYEQYF. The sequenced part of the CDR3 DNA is TGTGCCAGCAGCCATAGCTCCTACGAG.

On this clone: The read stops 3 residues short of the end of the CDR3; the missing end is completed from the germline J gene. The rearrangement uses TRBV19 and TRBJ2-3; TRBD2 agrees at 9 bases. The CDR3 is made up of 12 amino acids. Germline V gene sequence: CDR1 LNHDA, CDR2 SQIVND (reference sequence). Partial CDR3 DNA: TGTGCCAGTAGTATCGGCGGGGGGGCG. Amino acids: CASSIGGGA. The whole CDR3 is CASSIGGGAQYF.

CDR3 DNA, as far as it was read: TGTGCCAGCAGTGCTATGACAGATACG. It translates to CASSAMTDT. The complete CDR3 sequence is CASSAMTDTQYF. The chain uses TRBV6-1 and TRBJ2-3; unclear D gene. The CDR3 is cut off 3 residues early in the read; its end comes from the germline J gene. Looked up from germline, CDR1 is MNHNS and CDR2 is SASEGT. This CDR3 comprises 12 residues. The ends were cut back, 4 bases at V and 3 bases at J, with 5 bases in the middle.

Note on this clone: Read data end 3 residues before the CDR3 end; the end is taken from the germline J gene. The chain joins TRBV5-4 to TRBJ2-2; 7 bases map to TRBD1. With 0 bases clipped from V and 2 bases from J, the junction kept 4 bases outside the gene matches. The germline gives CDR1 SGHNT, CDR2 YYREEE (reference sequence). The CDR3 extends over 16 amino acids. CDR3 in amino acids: CASSLATGRNTGELFF. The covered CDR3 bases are TGTGCCAGCAGCTTGGCGACAGGGCGAAACACCGGGGAG.

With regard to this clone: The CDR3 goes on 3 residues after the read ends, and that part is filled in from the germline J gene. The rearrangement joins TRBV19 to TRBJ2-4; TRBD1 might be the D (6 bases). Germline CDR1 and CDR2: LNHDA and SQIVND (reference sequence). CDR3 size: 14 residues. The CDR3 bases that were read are TGTGCCAGTAGTATAGTCCTGGACAGCTATGGT. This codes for CASSIVLDSYG. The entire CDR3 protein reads CASSIVLDSYGQYF. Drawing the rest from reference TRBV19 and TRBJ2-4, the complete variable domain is DGGITQSPKYLFRKEGQNVTLSCEQNLNHDAMYWYRQDPGQGLRLIYYSQIVNDFQKGDIAEGYSVSREKKESFPLTVTSAQKNPTAFYLCASSIVLDSYGQYFGAGTRLSVL.

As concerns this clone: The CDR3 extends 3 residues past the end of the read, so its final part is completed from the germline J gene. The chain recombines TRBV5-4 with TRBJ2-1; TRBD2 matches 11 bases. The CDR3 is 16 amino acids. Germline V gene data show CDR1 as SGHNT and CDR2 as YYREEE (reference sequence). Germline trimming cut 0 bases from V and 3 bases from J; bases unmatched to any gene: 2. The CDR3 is CASSLEGLADYNEQFF. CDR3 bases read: TGTGCCAGCAGCTTGGAGGGACTAGCGGACTACAATGAG. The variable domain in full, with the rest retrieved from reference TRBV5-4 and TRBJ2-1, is ETGVTQSPTHLIKTRGQQVTLRCSSQSGHNTVSWYQQALGQGPQFIFQYYREEENGRGNFPPRFSGLQFPNYSSELNVNALELDDSALYLCASSLEGLADYNEQFFGPGTRLTVL.

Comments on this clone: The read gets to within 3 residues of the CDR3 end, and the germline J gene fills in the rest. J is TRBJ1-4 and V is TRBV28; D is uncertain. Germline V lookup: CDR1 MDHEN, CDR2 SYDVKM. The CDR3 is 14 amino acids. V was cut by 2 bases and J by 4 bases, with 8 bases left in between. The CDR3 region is CASSLMAFNEKLFF. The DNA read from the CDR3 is TGTGCCAGCAGTTTAATGGCCTTTAATGAAAAA. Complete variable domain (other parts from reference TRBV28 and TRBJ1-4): DVKVTQSSRYLVKRTGEKVFLECVQDMDHENMFWYRQDPGLGLRLIYFSYDVKMKEKGDIPEGYSVSREKKERFSLILESASTNQTSMYLCASSLMAFNEKLFFGSGTQLSVL.

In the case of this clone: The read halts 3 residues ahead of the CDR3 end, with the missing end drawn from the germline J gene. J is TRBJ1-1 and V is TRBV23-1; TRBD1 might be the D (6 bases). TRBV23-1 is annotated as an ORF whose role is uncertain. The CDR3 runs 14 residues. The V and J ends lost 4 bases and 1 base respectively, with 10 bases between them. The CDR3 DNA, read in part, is TGCGCCAGCAGTCGCTTGACAGGGAACACTGAA. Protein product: CASSRLTGNTE. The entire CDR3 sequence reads CASSRLTGNTEAFF.

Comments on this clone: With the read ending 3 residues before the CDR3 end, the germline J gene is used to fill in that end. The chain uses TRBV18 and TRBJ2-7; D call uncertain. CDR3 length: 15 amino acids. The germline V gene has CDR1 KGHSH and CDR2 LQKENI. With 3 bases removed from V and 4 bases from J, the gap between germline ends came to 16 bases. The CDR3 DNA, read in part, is TGTGCCAGCTCACCGACCGGCGGTTCAAGGTACGAG. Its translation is CASSPTGGSRYE. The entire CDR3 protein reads CASSPTGGSRYEQYF.

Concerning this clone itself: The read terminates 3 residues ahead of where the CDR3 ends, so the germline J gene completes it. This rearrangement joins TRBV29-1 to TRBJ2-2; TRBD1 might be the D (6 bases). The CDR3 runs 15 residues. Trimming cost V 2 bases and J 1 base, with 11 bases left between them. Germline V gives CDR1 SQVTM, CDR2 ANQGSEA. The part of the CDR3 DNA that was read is TGCAGCGTTGAATGCCGGGACAAGAACACCGGGGAG. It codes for CSVECRDKNTGE. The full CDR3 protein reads CSVECRDKNTGELFF.

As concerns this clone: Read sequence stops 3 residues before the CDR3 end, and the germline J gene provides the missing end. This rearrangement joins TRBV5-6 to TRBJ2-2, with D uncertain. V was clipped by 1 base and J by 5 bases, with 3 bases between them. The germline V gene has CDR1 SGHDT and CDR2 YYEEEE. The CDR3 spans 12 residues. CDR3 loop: CASSLTTGELFF. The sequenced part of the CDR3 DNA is TGTGCCAGCAGCTTGACTACCGGGGAG.

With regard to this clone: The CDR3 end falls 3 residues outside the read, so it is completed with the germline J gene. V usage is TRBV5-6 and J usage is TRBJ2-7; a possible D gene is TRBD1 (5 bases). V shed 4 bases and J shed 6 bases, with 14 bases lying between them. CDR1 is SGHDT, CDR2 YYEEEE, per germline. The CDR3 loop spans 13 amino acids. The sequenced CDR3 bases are TGTGCCAGCAGCGTGGCAGGGATAGGCGAG. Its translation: CASSVAGIGE. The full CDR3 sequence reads CASSVAGIGEQYF.

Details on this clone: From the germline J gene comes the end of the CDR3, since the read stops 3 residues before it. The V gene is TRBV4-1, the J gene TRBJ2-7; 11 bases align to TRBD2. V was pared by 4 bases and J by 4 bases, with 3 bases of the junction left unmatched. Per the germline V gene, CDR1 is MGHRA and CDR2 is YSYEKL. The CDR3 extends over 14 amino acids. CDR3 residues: CASSRLAGGYEQYF. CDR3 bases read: TGCGCCAGCAGCCGGCTAGCGGGAGGTTACGAG.

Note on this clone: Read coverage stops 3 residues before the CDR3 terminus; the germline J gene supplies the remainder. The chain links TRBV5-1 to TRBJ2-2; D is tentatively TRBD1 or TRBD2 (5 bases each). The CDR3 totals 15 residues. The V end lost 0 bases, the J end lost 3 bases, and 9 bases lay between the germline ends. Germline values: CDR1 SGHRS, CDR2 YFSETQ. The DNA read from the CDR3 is TGCGCCAGCAGCTTGGGGAGGACACACACCGGGGAG. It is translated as CASSLGRTHTGE. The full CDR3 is CASSLGRTHTGELFF.

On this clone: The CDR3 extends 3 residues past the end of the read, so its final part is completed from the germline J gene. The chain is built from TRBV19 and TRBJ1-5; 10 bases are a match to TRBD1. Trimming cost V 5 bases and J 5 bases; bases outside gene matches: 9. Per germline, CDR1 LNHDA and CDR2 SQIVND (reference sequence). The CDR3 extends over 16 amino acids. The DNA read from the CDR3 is TGTGCCAGTAGTCCCTGGACAGGGGGGAATGATCAGCCC. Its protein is CASSPWTGGNDQP. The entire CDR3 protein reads CASSPWTGGNDQPQHF.

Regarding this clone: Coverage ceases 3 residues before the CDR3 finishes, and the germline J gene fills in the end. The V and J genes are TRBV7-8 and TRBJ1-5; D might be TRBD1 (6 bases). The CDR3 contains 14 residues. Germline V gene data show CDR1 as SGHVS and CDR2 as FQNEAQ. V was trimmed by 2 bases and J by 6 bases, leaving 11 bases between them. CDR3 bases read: TGTGCCAGCAGCTTACAACAGGGCGGTCAGCCC. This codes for CASSLQQGGQP. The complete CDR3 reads CASSLQQGGQPQHF.

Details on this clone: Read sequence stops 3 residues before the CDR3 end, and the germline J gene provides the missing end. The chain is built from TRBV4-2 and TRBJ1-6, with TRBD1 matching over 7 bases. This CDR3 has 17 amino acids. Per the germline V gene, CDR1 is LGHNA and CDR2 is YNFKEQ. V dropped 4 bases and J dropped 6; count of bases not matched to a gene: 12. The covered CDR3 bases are TGTGCCAGCAGCCGCTTAGACAGGGTACGTCGTAATTCACCC. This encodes CASSRLDRVRRNSP. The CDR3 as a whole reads CASSRLDRVRRNSPLHF.

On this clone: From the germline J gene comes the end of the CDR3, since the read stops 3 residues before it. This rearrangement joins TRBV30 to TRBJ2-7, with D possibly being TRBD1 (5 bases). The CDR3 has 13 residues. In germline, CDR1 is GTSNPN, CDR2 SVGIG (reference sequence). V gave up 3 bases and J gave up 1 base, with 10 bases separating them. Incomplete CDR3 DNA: TGTGCCTGGAGCCCAGGGCTATCCTACGAG. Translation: CAWSPGLSYE. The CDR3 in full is CAWSPGLSYEQYF.

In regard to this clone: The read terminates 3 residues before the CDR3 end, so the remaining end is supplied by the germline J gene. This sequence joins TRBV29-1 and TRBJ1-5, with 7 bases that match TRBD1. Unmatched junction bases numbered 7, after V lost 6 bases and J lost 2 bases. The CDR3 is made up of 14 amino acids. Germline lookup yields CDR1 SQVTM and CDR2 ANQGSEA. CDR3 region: CSVRQGWGNQPQHF. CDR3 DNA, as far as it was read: TGCAGCGTCCGACAGGGTTGGGGCAATCAGCCC.

The CDR3 region is CSAPKERGGHFTDTQYF. CDR3 bases read: TGCAGTGCCCCGAAAGAGCGGGGGGGCCACTTTACAGATACG. The chain couples TRBV20-1 to TRBJ2-3; 10 positions agree with TRBD2. The sequenced fragment ends 3 residues before the CDR3 boundary, so the rest is inferred from the germline J gene. CDR1 is DFQATT and CDR2 is SNEGSKA in the germline V gene (reference sequence). Trimming took 6 bases from V and 3 from J; bases not matched to a gene: 15. The CDR3 sequence is 17 residues long.

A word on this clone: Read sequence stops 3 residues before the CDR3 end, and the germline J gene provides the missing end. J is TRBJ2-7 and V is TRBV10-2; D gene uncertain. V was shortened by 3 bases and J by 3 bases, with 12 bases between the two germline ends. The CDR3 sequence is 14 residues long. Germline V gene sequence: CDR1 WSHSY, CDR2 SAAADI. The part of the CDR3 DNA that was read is TGCGCCAGCAGTGATTTAGAGAGAAACTACGAG. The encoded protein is CASSDLERNYE. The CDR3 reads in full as CASSDLERNYEQYF.

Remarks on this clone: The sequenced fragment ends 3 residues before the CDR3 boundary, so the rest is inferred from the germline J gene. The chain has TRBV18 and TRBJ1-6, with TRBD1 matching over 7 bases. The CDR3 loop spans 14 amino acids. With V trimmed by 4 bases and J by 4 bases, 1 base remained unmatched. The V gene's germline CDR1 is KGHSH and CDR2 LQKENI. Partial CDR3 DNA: TGTGCCAGCTCACTGGGACAGTATAATTCACCC. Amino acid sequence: CASSLGQYNSP. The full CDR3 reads CASSLGQYNSPLHF. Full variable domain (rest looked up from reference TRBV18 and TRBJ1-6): NAGVMQNPRHLVRRRGQEARLRCSPMKGHSHVYWYRQLPEEGLKFMVYLQKENIIDESGMPKERFSAEFPKEGPSILRIQQVVRGDSAAYFCASSLGQYNSPLHFGNGTRLTVT.

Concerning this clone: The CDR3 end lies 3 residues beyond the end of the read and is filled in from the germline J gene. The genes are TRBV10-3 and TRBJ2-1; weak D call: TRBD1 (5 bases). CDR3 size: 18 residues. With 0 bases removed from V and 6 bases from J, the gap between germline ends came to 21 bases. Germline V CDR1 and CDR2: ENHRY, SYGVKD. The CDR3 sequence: CAISESTLLDRGLNEQFF. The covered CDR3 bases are TGTGCCATCAGTGAGTCAACCCTCTTAGATAGGGGCCTCAATGAG.